Following are 2 T cell receptor beta chains from one sample sequenced in a study of memory CD8 T cells in hepatitis C reinfection (dated 2017 in TCRdb). Libraries were built with the immunoSEQ multiplex PCR assay. The table comes from immuneACCESS by way of TCRdb, which keeps in-frame sequences with V and J called. Part of the clones is missing from these tables; in studies checked, under half for an unresolved V gene and the rest for unknown reasons. Present in this sample are over 50,000 clones, about nine tenths of which were seen just once. The top ten hold more than 0.8% of the sample. According to the study, the label for this sample's time point signals: pre-reinfection, 55 to 20 weeks before reinfection detection. TCR sequencing was performed on the sorted cells directly ex vivo, without any in vitro expansion beforehand. The sequenced sample consisted of naive CD8+ T cells sorted from blood. The sample's cell subset or site label, in plain terms: total naive CD8+CD45RO- T cells. The receptors come from a man between 18 and 29 years old with hepatitis C virus infection.

The count of this clone is one. The V and J genes are TRBV5-4 and TRBJ2-1, with 13 bases aligning to TRBD2. CDR1 and CDR2 from the germline V gene are SGHNT and YYREEE (reference sequence). The CDR3 extends over 18 amino acids. V dropped 0 bases and J dropped 8; count of bases not matched to a gene: 11. The CDR3 loop reads CASSLVGGGLAGEYEQFF. CDR3 nucleotides: TGTGCCAGCAGCTTGGTCGGAGGAGGACTAGCGGGAGAGTATGAGCAGTTCTTC.

The J gene is TRBJ2-5, the V gene TRBV4-1; 12 bases are a match to TRBD2. The CDR3 has 17 residues. The ends lost 1 base at V and 1 base at J; junction bases unmatched: 4. The germline V gene has CDR1 MGHRA and CDR2 YSYEKL. The CDR3 here is CASSQAPSGGGQETQYF. DNA of the CDR3: TGCGCCAGCAGCCAAGCACCTAGCGGGGGGGGCCAAGAGACCCAGTACTTC.